These 21 T cell receptor beta chains were sequenced from one sample in a study of cytomegalovirus exposure and HLA in healthy donors (dated by TCRdb to 2017 to 2019). Library construction relied on the immunoSEQ multiplex PCR assay. A mixture of 60 forward primers for TCR Vbeta segments and 13 reverse primers for TCR Jbeta segments was used in the multiplex PCR. TCRdb retrieved this table from immuneACCESS and kept in-frame rearrangements only. Not all clones are present; in checked studies, unresolved V genes account for under half, and no reason is known for the remainder. For this sample there are 150,000 to 170,000 clones; roughly four fifths appear just once. The ten largest make up about 1.3% of the sample. The material sequenced was PBMCs. These receptors all come from a man younger than 35 in good health and CMV-seronegative.

This CDR3 is CASKETSDYNEQFF. CDR3 nucleotides: TGTGCCAGCAAGGAGACTAGCGACTACAATGAGCAGTTCTTC. V and J are TRBV28 and TRBJ2-1; 8 bases map to TRBD2. CDR3 length equals 14 residues. Germline V gene data show CDR1 as MDHEN and CDR2 as SYDVKM. J lost 3 bases, V lost 7 bases, and 5 bases had no gene match.

This CDR3 reads CASRDSAMNTEAFF. In DNA form, the CDR3 reads TGTGCCAGCAGGGACAGCGCCATGAACACTGAAGCTTTCTTT. V gene TRBV6-4 combines with J gene TRBJ1-1; weak D call: TRBD1 (6 bases). Germline loops: CDR1 MRHNA, CDR2 SNTAGT. V was cut by 6 bases and J by 0 bases, with 11 bases left in between. The CDR3 length is 14 residues.

V usage is TRBV5-6 and J usage is TRBJ2-7, with 9 bases matching TRBD1. Germline-derived CDR1 and CDR2 are SGHDT and YYEEEE. The CDR3 consists of 14 residues. After removal of 3 bases from V and 2 bases from J, the junction contained 3 bases not matched to a gene. The CDR3 DNA sequence: TGTGCCAGCAGCTGGACAGGGGACCCCTACGAGCAGTACTTC. It yields the protein CASSWTGDPYEQYF.

V usage is TRBV27 and J usage is TRBJ2-7; 9 positions match TRBD2. The junction had 15 bases not matched to a gene; V was cut back by 5 bases and J by 7 bases. The CDR3 has 16 amino acids. CDR1 and CDR2 (germline): MNHEY, SMNVEV (reference sequence). This chain's CDR3 is CASSPLFAGGLREQYF. In DNA, the CDR3 is TGTGCCAGCAGTCCCCTTTTCGCGGGAGGGCTGAGGGAGCAGTACTTC.

The rearrangement links TRBV4-3 to TRBJ2-7, with TRBD2 as a possible D gene (6 bases). V was cut by 0 bases and J by 3 bases, with 21 bases left in between. Looked up from germline, CDR1 is LGHNA and CDR2 is YSLEER. This CDR3 is built from 18 residues. The CDR3 reads CASSQDPLLGGELYEQYF. DNA of the CDR3: TGCGCCAGCAGCCAAGATCCGTTACTCGGAGGGGAGCTCTACGAGCAGTACTTC.

The V call is TRBV13, the J call TRBJ2-2, with D hard to call. Per the germline V gene, CDR1 is PRHDT and CDR2 is FYEKMQ (reference sequence). Between the trimmed V and J ends, which lost 3 bases and 4 bases, there was a span of 3 bases. This CDR3 is built from 12 residues. The CDR3 region has the DNA TGTGCCAGCAGCTTCGGCACCGGGGAGCTGTTTTTT. Protein sequence: CASSFGTGELFF. The full variable domain, rest sourced from reference TRBV13 and TRBJ2-2, is AAGVIQSPRHLIKEKRETATLKCYPIPRHDTVYWYQQGPGQDPQFLISFYEKMQSDKGSIPDRFSAQQFSDYHSELNMSSLELGDSALYFCASSFGTGELFFGEGSRLTVL.

V is TRBV27 and J is TRBJ2-1; 8 bases are a match to TRBD2. The CDR3 loop spans 17 amino acids. CDR1 is MNHEY, CDR2 SMNVEV, per germline (reference sequence). With V trimmed by 2 bases and J by 3 bases, 9 bases remained unmatched. The CDR3 nucleotides read TGTGCCAGCAGTTTACCCCCCGGGACTAGAAACTACAATGAGCAGTTCTTC. This encodes CASSLPPGTRNYNEQFF.

J is TRBJ2-1 and V is TRBV25-1; 9 nucleotides match TRBD2. CDR3 length: 15 amino acids. J lost 4 bases, V lost 6 bases, and 7 bases had no gene match. In germline, CDR1 is MGHDK, CDR2 SYGVNS. The CDR3 bases are TGTGCCAGCAGCCCCTTTACTAGCGGGTACAATGAGCAGTTCTTC. It translates to CASSPFTSGYNEQFF.

The chain carries TRBV7-2 and TRBJ1-2; 10 bases fit TRBD1. CDR1 SGHTA and CDR2 FQGNSA come from the germline V gene. The CDR3 totals 17 residues. Losses at the gene ends were 4 bases for V and 4 bases for J; bases not matched to a gene: 12. The CDR3 DNA follows: TGTGCCAGCAGCTCGTCCTCGCCCGGGACAGGGGCCTATGGCTACACCTTC. It is translated as CASSSSSPGTGAYGYTF.

A remark on this clone: The junction does not match germline at one end; this may be a read error. V is TRBV7-9 and J is TRBJ1-5; the match to TRBD1 covers 9 bases. The CDR3 is 14 amino acids. The germline gives CDR1 SEHNR, CDR2 FQNEAQ (reference sequence). CDR3 in amino acids: CSSSPRDRDQPQHF. The CDR3 DNA is TGTTCCAGCAGTCCCCGGGACAGGGACCAGCCCCAGCATTTT.

The chain has TRBV14 and TRBJ2-7, with no clear D. The V gene's germline CDR1 is SGHDN and CDR2 FVKESK. This CDR3 contains 13 residues. Trimming took 0 bases from V and 9 from J, leaving 12 bases between them. In nucleotides, the CDR3 is TGTGCCAGCAGCCAAGATCAGCGCACCGGGCAGTACTTC. Translation: CASSQDQRTGQYF. Drawing the rest from reference TRBV14 and TRBJ2-7, the complete variable domain is EAGVTQFPSHSVIEKGQTVTLRCDPISGHDNLYWYRRVMGKEIKFLLHFVKESKQDESGMPNNRFLAERTGGTYSTLKVQPAELEDSGVYFCASSQDQRTGQYFGPGTRLTVT.

The gene calls are TRBV9 and TRBJ2-3, with 10 bases aligning to TRBD2. Germline values: CDR1 SGDLS, CDR2 YYNGEE. V was clipped by 4 bases and J by 4 bases; unmatched bases: 12. This CDR3 comprises 17 residues. The CDR3 coding sequence is TGTGCCAGCAGCCCCTCCCTGAGCGGGAGGGCCCCAGATACGCAGTATTTT. Its translation: CASSPSLSGRAPDTQYF.

This sequence joins TRBV18 and TRBJ2-5; D gene unclear. V lost 6 bases and J lost 4, with 6 bases in between. This CDR3 is 11 amino acids long. Germline V gene lookup returns CDR1 KGHSH and CDR2 LQKENI. CDR3 nucleotide sequence: TGTGCCAGCTCGGAGACAGAGACCCAGTACTTC. Amino acids: CASSETETQYF.

The rearrangement uses TRBV10-2 and TRBJ2-3, with D uncertain. The CDR3 has 15 residues. Germline-derived CDR1 and CDR2 are WSHSY and SAAADI. V was trimmed by 4 bases and J by 0 bases, leaving 11 bases between them. The CDR3 is CASSAATESTDTQYF. DNA of the CDR3: TGCGCCAGCAGTGCAGCGACTGAAAGCACAGATACGCAGTATTTT.

This clone was observed a few times. The chain combines TRBV30 with TRBJ1-6, with TRBD1 as a possible D gene (5 bases). CDR1 and CDR2 from the germline V gene are GTSNPN and SVGIG (reference sequence). The germline V and J ends were trimmed by 3 bases and 7 bases, with 16 bases remaining between them. The CDR3 extends over 15 amino acids. The CDR3 loop reads CAWSKATAQNSPLHF. In nucleotides, the CDR3 is TGTGCCTGGAGCAAAGCGACAGCCCAGAATTCACCCCTCCACTTT. The full variable domain, its missing parts supplied by reference TRBV30 and TRBJ1-6, is SQTIHQWPATLVQPVGSPLSLECTVEGTSNPNLYWYRQAAGRGLQLLFYSVGIGQISSEVPQNLSASRPQDRQFILSSKKLLLSDSGFYLCAWSKATAQNSPLHFGNGTRLTVT.

The chain combines TRBV4-1 with TRBJ1-4; D remains ambiguous. In germline, CDR1 is MGHRA, CDR2 YSYEKL. Deletions cut 1 base from V and 8 bases from J, with 14 bases between. The CDR3 has 15 amino acids. CDR3 sequence: CASSQVGRSAEKLFF. CDR3 coding DNA: TGCGCCAGCAGCCAAGTTGGCAGGTCGGCCGAAAAACTGTTTTTT.

The V call is TRBV19, the J call TRBJ2-2; D is perhaps TRBD2 (5 bases). CDR3 length equals 13 residues. CDR1 LNHDA and CDR2 SQIVND come from the germline V gene (reference sequence). Trimming removed 7 bases at V and 5 bases at J, with 11 bases between. DNA for the CDR3: TGTGCCAGTATGGGGAGATGGACCGGGGAGCTGTTTTTT. Translating it yields CASMGRWTGELFF.

The rearrangement uses TRBV27 and TRBJ1-1; D is perhaps TRBD1 (5 bases). Between the trimmed V and J ends, which lost 6 bases and 1 base, there was a span of 9 bases. The CDR3 has 13 amino acids. The V gene's germline CDR1 is MNHEY and CDR2 SMNVEV (reference sequence). CDR3 region: CASRPQGNTEAFF. CDR3 DNA: TGTGCCAGCAGGCCCCAGGGGAACACTGAAGCTTTCTTT.

This clone was seen a few times. The rearrangement links TRBV4-1 to TRBJ2-7; D is perhaps TRBD2 (6 bases). CDR1 and CDR2 from the germline V gene are MGHRA and YSYEKL. This CDR3 is 14 amino acids long. Trimming cost V 4 bases and J 5 bases, with 15 bases left between them. The CDR3 region has the DNA TGCGCCAGCAGCCGGGACTCCCTCGGCCACGAGCAGTACTTC. Its protein is CASSRDSLGHEQYF.

J is TRBJ2-3 and V is TRBV28, with 10 bases aligning to TRBD2. The CDR3 length is 17 residues. With V trimmed by 7 bases and J by 0 bases, 10 bases remained unmatched. The germline V gene has CDR1 MDHEN and CDR2 SYDVKM. As DNA, the CDR3 is TGTGCCAGCACCTTACCCGGACTAGCGGCTAGCACAGATACGCAGTATTTT. Protein sequence: CASTLPGLAASTDTQYF.

V is TRBV9 and J is TRBJ2-6, with D tentatively TRBD1 (6 bases). The length of the CDR3 is 22 residues. From germline, CDR1 is SGDLS and CDR2 YYNGEE. V was trimmed by 4 bases and J by 0 bases, leaving 29 bases between them. The CDR3 here is CASSPHGVRTAKFNSGANVLTF. Written as DNA, the CDR3 is TGTGCCAGCAGCCCCCATGGGGTAAGGACAGCGAAATTTAACTCTGGGGCCAACGTCCTGACTTTC.